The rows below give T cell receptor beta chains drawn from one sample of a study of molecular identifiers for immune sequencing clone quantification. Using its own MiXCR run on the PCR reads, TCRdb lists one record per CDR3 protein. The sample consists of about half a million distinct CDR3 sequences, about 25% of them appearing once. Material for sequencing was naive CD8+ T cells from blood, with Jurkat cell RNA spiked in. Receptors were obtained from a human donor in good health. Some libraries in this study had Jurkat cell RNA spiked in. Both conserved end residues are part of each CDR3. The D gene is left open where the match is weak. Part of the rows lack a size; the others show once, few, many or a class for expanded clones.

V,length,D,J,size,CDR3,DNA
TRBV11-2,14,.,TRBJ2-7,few,CASTLNTGNHEQYF,TGTGCCAGCACCTTAAATACAGGGAATCACGAGCAGTACTTC
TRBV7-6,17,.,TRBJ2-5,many,CASSDNSVWSRQETQYF,TGTGCCAGCAGCGACAATTCGGTCTGGAGTCGCCAAGAGACCCAGTACTTC
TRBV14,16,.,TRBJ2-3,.,CASSQFGDISTDTQYF,TGTGCCAGCAGCCAATTCGGGGACATAAGCACAGATACGCAGTATTTT
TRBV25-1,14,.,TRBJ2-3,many,CASSVAVSTYTQYF,TGTGCCAGCAGTGTGGCAGTTAGCACATATACGCAGTATTTT
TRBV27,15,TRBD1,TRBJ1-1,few,CASSFQGTEVTEAFF,TGTGCCAGCAGTTTCCAGGGGACAGAGGTTACTGAAGCTTTCTTT
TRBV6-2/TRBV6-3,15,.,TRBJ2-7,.,CASSYKGPYPNEQYF,TGTGCCAGCAGTTACAAGGGGCCCTACCCCAACGAGCAGTACTTC
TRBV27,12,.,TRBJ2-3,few,CASMGSADTQYF,TGTGCCAGCATGGGAAGCGCAGATACGCAGTATTTT
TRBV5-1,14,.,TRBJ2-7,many,CASSFDPTSYEQYF,TGCGCCAGCAGCTTTGATCCAACCAGCTACGAGCAGTACTTC
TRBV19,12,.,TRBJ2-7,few,CASSPGSYGQYF,TGTGCCAGTAGTCCGGGATCCTACGGGCAGTACTTC
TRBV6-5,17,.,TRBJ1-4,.,CASSYSQARTLGEKLFF,TGTGCCAGCAGTTACTCCCAAGCTCGCACCTTAGGTGAAAAACTGTTTTTT
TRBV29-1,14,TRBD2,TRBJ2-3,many,CSPKLAGGPDTQYF,TGCAGCCCCAAACTAGCGGGAGGGCCAGATACGCAGTATTTT
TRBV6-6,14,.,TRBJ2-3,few,CASSYTGQTDTQYF,TGTGCCAGCAGTTATACGGGGCAAACAGATACGCAGTATTTT
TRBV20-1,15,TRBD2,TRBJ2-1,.,CSATSSGLAVDEQFF,TGCAGTGCTACCAGTTCAGGACTAGCGGTCGATGAGCAGTTCTTC
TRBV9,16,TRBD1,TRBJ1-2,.,CASTAELWTGNDGYTF,TGTGCCAGCACCGCCGAGCTGTGGACAGGGAATGACGGCTACACCTTC
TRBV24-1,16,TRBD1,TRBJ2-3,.,CATSDLRGQRPDTQYF,TGTGCCACCAGTGATTTAAGGGGACAGAGGCCGGATACGCAGTATTTT
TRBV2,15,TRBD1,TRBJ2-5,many,CASSDIDRDQETQYF,TGTGCCAGCAGTGACATAGACAGGGACCAAGAGACCCAGTACTTC
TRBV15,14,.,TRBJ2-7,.,CATSPSGQSYEQYF,TGTGCCACCAGCCCTTCGGGACAATCCTACGAGCAGTACTTC
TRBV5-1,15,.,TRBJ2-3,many,CASSLVAFSTDTQYF,TGCGCCAGCAGCTTGGTTGCCTTCAGCACAGATACGCAGTATTTT
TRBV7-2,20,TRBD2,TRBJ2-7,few,CASSLEDRPGLAGTTYEQYF,TGTGCCAGCAGCTTGGAGGACAGACCGGGACTAGCGGGGACAACCTACGAGCAGTACTTC
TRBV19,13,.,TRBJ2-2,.,CASRPHFAGELFF,TGTGCCAGTAGGCCGCATTTTGCCGGGGAGCTGTTTTTT
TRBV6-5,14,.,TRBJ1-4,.,CAGTVFLGDEKLFF,TGTGCCGGCACGGTTTTTTTGGGGGATGAAAAACTGTTTTTT
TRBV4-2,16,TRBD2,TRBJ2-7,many,CASSQEPGLDSYEQYF,TGTGCCAGCAGCCAAGAACCGGGACTAGACTCCTACGAGCAGTACTTC
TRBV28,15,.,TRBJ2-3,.,CASSSPALNTDTQYF,TGTGCCAGCAGTTCTCCCGCCCTCAACACAGATACGCAGTATTTT
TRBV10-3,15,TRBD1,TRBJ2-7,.,CAISDPGQGTYEQYF,TGTGCCATCAGTGACCCGGGACAGGGCACCTACGAGCAGTACTTC
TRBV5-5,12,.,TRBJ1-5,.,CASSFLSGPQHF,TGTGCCAGCAGCTTTCTCTCCGGGCCCCAGCATTTT
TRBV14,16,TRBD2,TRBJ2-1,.,CASSQDYPLAGDEQFF,TGTGCCAGCAGCCAAGATTACCCACTAGCGGGAGATGAGCAGTTCTTC
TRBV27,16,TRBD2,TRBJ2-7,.,CASSPGLAGASYEQYF,TGTGCCAGCAGTCCGGGACTAGCGGGAGCGTCCTACGAGCAGTACTTC
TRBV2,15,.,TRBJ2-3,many,CASSDGEQPTHTQYF,TGTGCCAGCAGTGATGGGGAACAGCCTACACATACGCAGTATTTT
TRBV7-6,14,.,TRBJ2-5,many,CASSLSGGLETQYF,TGTGCCAGCAGCTTATCGGGGGGCCTCGAGACCCAGTACTTC
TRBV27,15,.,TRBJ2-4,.,CASSLEGKAENIQYF,TGTGCTTCCTCGTTGGAGGGTAAAGCCGAAAACATTCAGTACTTC
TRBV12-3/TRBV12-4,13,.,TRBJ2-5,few,CASKDRAQETQYF,TGTGCCAGTAAGGACAGAGCTCAAGAGACCCAGTACTTC
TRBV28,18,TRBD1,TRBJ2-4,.,CASSLGLGQGLAKNIQYF,TGTGCCAGCAGTTTAGGCCTAGGACAGGGGCTAGCCAAAAACATTCAGTACTTC
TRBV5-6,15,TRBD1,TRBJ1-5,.,CAGSLEGAHNQPQHF,TGTGCCGGCAGCTTGGAGGGGGCCCACAATCAGCCCCAGCATTTT
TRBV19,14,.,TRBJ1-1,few,CASSIAGMNTEAFF,TGTGCCAGTAGTATTGCGGGTATGAACACTGAAGCTTTCTTT
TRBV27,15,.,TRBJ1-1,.,CASSLRQGSNTEAFF,TGTGCCAGCAGTCTTAGACAAGGGTCGAACACTGAAGCTTTCTTT
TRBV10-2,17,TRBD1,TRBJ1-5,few,CASSLDRVDLNNQPQHF,TGCGCCAGCAGTCTGGACAGGGTAGATCTCAACAATCAGCCCCAGCATTTT
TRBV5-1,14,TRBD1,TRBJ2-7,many,CASSLYRGAYEQYF,TGCGCCAGCAGCTTGTACAGGGGAGCCTACGAGCAGTACTTC
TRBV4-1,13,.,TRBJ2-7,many,CASSQATGFEQYF,TGCGCCAGCAGCCAAGCAACAGGGTTCGAGCAGTACTTC
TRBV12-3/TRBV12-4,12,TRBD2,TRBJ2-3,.,CANSLGGGALYF,TGTGCCAACAGTTTGGGCGGGGGGGCTTTGTATTTT
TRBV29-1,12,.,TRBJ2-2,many,CSVEASTGELFF,TGCAGCGTTGAGGCATCCACCGGGGAGCTGTTTTTT
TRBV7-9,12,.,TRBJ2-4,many,CASNPWGDIQYF,TGTGCCAGCAACCCTTGGGGAGACATTCAGTACTTC